This T cell receptor beta chain was profiled in a study of blood T cell repertoires in COVID-19 (dated by TCRdb to 2018 to 2020). Study-wide context: Samples from collaborators originated in the United States, Italy and Spain and spanned both the acute and convalescent phases of COVID-19. The repertoires were made available in a free public database intended to serve as a resource for research on the immune response to SARS-CoV-2. The prospective study material was composed of cDNA or gDNA derived from T cells, B-cell-depleted T cells, or PBMCs. A de-identified subject ID, COVID-19 status, age in years and sex were almost always included in the sample metadata. The samples were drawn from two sources: the first 160 participants of the ongoing ImmuneRACE study, and 950 to 1,500 subjects contributed by 6 global collaborators. The dataset comprised deeply sampled blood TCRbeta repertoires from subjects exposed to, actively infected with, or recovered from COVID-19. Where available, HLA class I and class II types were obtained from metadata supplied by the sample provider rather than from assay-based typing.

TCRbeta CDR3 regions were amplified from genomic DNA using the immunoSEQ Assay, a bias-controlled multiplex PCR. The source study handled its data this way. Nucleated cell counts per sample were estimated from amplification of reference gene primers within the assay. Sequence reads were collapsed and filtered to measure the absolute abundance of every unique TCRbeta CDR3 rearrangement. For each sample, productive Simpson clonality was calculated as the square root of Simpson's diversity index over productive rearrangements. Imported from immuneACCESS, the table was reduced by TCRdb to in-frame sequences with V and J called. These copies leave out some clones; in studies compared against another copy, an unresolved V gene accounts for under half, and the cause of the remainder is not known. V, J and clone size were drawn from that table, and D and trimming were deduced from the DNA. The sample contains over 120,000 clones, roughly 84% of them found a single time. In total, the top ten clones hold around 9.6% of the sample.

The collaborating institutions used their own protocols to collect whole blood in K2EDTA tubes. For TCRbeta analysis, collaborators shipped samples as frozen whole blood, isolated PBMCs, or DNA extracted from either of those sample types. Beyond this particular receptor, the publication reports: Clinical and demographic metadata were provided uncurated, with the amount varying by source and participant.

Note on this clone: What antigen it recognizes has not been identified. Base qualities are not at hand, and no much larger clone is one base apart.

What was sequenced was peripheral blood. The clonotype was recovered from a man aged 60 to 75 with active or convalescent COVID-19.

The nucleotide sequence is TGTGCCAGCAGCTTAGGGCAGGGTACCGGTGGCTACACCTTC. Translated, this gives CASSLGQGTGGYTF. The chain joins TRBV7-8 to TRBJ1-2; possibly the D gene is TRBD1, per 5 matching bases. The cysteine opens and the phenylalanine closes a CDR3 of 14 amino acids. Only CDR3 DNA remains: 42 bases, in frame from the first base. V sheds 1 base and J sheds 7 bases, leaving 13 bases between their ends. Sequences SGHVS (CDR1) and FQNEAQ (CDR2) are obtained from the germline V gene.